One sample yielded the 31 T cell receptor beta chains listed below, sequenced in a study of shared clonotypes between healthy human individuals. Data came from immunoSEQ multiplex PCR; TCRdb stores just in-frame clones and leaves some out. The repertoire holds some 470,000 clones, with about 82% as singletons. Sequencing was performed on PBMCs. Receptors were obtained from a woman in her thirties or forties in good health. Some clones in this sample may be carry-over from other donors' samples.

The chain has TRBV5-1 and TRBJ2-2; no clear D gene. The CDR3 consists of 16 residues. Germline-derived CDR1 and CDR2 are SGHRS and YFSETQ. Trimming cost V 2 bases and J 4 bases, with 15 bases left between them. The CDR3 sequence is CASSFRQLPSTGELFF. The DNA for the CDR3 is TGCGCCAGCAGCTTTCGGCAGTTACCGTCCACCGGGGAGCTGTTTTTT.

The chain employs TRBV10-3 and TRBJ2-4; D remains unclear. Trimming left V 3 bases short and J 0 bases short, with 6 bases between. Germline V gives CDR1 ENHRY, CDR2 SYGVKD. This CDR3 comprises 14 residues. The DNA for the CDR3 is TGTGCCATCAGTGATCCCCTAGCCAAAAACATTCAGTACTTC. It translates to CAISDPLAKNIQYF.

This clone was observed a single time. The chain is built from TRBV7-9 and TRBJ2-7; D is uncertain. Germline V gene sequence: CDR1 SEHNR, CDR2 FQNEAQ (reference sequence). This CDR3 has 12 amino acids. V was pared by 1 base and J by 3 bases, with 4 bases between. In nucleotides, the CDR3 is TGTGCCAGCAGCTTAGGAGACTACGAGCAGTACTTC. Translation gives CASSLGDYEQYF.

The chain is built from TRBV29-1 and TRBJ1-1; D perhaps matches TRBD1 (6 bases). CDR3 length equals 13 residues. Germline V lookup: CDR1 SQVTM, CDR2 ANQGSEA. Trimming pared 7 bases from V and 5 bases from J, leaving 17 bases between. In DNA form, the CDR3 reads TGCAGCGCTAAGGACAGCTGGTTGACTGAAGCTTTCTTT. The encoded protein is CSAKDSWLTEAFF. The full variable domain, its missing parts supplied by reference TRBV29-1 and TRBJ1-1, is SAVISQKPSRDICQRGTSLTIQCQVDSQVTMMFWYRQQPGQSLTLIATANQGSEATYESGFVIDKFPISRPNLTFSTLTVSNMSPEDSSIYLCSAKDSWLTEAFFGQGTRLTVV.

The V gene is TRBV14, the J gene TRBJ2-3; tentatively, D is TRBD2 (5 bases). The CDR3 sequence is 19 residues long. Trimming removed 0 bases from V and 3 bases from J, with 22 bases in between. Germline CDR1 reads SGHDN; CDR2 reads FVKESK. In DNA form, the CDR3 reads TGTGCCAGCAGCCAAGAAGGGTGGTGGGAGCTACATGGGACAGATACGCAGTATTTT. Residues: CASSQEGWWELHGTDTQYF.

The CDR3 loop is CASSLGDRGRSGYTF. CDR3 coding DNA: TGCGCCAGCAGCTTGGGGGACAGGGGTCGGTCTGGCTACACCTTC. The chain couples TRBV5-1 to TRBJ1-2; 10 nucleotides agree with TRBD1. V lost 0 bases and J lost 7; bases outside the gene matches: 6. The CDR3 sequence is 15 residues long. The germline gives CDR1 SGHRS, CDR2 YFSETQ.

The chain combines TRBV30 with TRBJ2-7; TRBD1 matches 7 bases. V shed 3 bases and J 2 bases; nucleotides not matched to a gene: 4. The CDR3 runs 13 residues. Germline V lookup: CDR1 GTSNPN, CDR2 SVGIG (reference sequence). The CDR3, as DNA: TGTGCCTGGAGAGGCAGGGGGACCTACGAGCAGTACTTC. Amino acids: CAWRGRGTYEQYF.

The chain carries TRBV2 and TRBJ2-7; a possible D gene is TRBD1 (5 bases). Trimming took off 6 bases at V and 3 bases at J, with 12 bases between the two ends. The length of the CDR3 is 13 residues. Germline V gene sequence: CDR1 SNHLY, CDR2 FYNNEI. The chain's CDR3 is CASRKDGHYEQYF. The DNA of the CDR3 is TGTGCCAGCAGAAAGGACGGACACTACGAGCAGTACTTC.

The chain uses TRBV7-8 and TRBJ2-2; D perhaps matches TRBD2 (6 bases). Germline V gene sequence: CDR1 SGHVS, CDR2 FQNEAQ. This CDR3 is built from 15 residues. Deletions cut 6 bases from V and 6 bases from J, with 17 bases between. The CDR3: CASSRREAWSGELFF. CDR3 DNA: TGTGCCAGCAGTCGGAGGGAGGCCTGGTCCGGGGAGCTGTTTTTT.

The CDR3 loop reads CASSIRAAVSYNEQFF. CDR3 sequence (DNA): TGTGCCAGTAGTATCCGGGCGGCGGTCTCCTACAATGAGCAGTTCTTC. The V and J genes are TRBV19 and TRBJ2-1; the D is unclear. Trimming took off 3 bases at V and 0 bases at J, with 12 bases between the two ends. CDR3 size: 16 residues. Germline-derived CDR1 and CDR2 are LNHDA and SQIVND (reference sequence).

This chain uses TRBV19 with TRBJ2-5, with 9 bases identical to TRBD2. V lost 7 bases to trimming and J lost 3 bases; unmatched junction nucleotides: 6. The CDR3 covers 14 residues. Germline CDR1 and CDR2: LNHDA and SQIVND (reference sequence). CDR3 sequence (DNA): TGTGCCAGTAAGAGGTTAGCGGGGGAAGAGACCCAGTACTTC. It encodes CASKRLAGEETQYF.

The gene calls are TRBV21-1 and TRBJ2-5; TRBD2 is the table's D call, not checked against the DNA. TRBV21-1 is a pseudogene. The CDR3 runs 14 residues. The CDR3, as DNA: TGTGCCAGCAGCAAAACTAGTCCACAAGAGACCCAGTACTTC. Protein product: CASSKTSPQETQYF.

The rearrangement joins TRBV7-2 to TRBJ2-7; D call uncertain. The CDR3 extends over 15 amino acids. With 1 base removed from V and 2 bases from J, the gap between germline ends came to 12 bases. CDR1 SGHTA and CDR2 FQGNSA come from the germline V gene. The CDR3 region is CASSLVPQITYEQYF. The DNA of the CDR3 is TGTGCCAGCAGCTTAGTTCCACAGATCACCTACGAGCAGTACTTC.

The CDR3 loop is CASSLGPPLFDRVGQPQHF. The CDR3 region has the DNA TGTGCCAGCAGCTTAGGGCCGCCCCTATTTGACAGGGTAGGTCAGCCCCAGCATTTT. The chain combines TRBV11-2 with TRBJ1-5, with 7 nucleotides matching TRBD1. Trimming cost V 1 base and J 6 bases; bases outside gene matches: 18. Germline assignment: CDR1 SGHAT and CDR2 FQNNGV. The length of the CDR3 is 19 residues. The full variable domain, rest sourced from reference TRBV11-2 and TRBJ1-5, is EAGVAQSPRYKIIEKRQSVAFWCNPISGHATLYWYQQILGQGPKLLIQFQNNGVVDDSQLPKDRFSAERLKGVDSTLKIQPAKLEDSAVYLCASSLGPPLFDRVGQPQHFGDGTRLSIL.

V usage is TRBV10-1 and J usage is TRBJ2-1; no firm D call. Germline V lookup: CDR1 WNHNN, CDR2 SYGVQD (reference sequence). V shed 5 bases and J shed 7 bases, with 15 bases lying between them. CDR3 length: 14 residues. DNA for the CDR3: TGCGCCAGCAGTTCCTCCCGGGCGGCGAATGAGCAGTTCTTC. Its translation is CASSSSRAANEQFF.

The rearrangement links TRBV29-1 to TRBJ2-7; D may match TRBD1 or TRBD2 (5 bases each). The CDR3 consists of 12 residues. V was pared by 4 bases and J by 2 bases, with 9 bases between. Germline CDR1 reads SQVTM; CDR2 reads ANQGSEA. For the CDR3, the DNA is TGCAGCGTTGGGGGGATCGCCTACGAGCAGTACTTC. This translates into CSVGGIAYEQYF.

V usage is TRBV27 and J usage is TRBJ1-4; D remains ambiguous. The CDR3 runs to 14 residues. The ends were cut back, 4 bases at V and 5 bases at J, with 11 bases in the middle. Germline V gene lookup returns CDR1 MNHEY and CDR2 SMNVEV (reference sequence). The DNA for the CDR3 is TGTGCCAGCAGTTCCTCCGGGCACAATGAAAAACTGTTTTTT. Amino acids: CASSSSGHNEKLFF.

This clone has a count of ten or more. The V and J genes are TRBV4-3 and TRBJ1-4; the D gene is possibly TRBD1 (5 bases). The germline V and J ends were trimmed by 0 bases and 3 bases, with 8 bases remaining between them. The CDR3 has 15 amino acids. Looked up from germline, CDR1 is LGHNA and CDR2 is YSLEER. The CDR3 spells CASSQDTGPNEKLFF. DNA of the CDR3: TGCGCCAGCAGCCAAGATACGGGACCTAATGAAAAACTGTTTTTT.

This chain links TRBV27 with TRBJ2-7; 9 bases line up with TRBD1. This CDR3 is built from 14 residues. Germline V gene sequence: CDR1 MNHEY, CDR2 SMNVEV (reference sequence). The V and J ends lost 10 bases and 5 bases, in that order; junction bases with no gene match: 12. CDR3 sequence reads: CATNPGQGSHEQYF. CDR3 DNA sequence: TGTGCCACCAACCCCGGACAGGGGTCCCACGAGCAGTACTTC.

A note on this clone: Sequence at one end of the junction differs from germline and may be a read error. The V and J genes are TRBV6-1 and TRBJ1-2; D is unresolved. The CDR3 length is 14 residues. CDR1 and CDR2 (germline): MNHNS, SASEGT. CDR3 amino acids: CATSDRLTNYGYTF. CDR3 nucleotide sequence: TGTGCCACCAGTGATCGGCTTACAAACTATGGCTACACCTTC.

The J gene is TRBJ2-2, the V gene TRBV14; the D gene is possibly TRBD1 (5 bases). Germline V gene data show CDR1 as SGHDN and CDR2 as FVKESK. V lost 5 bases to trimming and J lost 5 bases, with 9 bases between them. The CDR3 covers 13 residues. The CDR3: CASSRQRTGELFF. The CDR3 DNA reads TGTGCCAGCAGCAGACAGAGAACCGGGGAGCTGTTTTTT.

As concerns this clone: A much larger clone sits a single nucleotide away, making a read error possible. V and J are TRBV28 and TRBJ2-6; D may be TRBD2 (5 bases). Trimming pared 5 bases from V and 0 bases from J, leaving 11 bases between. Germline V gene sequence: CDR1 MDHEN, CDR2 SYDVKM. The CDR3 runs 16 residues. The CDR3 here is CASSLGEFSGANVLTF. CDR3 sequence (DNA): TGTGCCAGCAGTCTCGGGGAGTTCTCTGGGGCCAACGTCCTGACTTTC.

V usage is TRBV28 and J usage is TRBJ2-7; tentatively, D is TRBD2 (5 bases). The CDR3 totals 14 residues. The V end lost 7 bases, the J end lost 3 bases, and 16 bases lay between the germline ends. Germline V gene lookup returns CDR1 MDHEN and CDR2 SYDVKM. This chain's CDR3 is CASTFSSGYYEQYF. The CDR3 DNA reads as TGTGCCAGCACCTTTAGTTCGGGGTACTACGAGCAGTACTTC.

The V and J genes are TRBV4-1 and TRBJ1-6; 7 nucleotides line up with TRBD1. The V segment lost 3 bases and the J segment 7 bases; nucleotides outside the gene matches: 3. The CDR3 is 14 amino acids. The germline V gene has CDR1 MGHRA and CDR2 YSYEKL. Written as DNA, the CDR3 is TGCGCCAGCAGCCATACAGGGGACAATTCACCCCTCCACTTT. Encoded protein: CASSHTGDNSPLHF.

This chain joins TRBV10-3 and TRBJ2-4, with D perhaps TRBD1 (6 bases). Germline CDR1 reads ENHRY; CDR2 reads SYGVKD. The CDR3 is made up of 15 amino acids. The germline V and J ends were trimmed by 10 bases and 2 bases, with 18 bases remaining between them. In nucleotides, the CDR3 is TGTGCCAGCAGCACCTTGGGGACAACCAAAAACATTCAGTACTTC. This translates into CASSTLGTTKNIQYF.

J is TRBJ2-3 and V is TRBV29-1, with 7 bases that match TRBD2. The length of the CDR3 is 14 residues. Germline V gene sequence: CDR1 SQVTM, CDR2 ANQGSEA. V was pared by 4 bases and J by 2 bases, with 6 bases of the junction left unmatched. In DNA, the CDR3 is TGCAGCGTTGCAGCGGGGTGGGACACAGATACGCAGTATTTT. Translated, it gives CSVAAGWDTDTQYF.

The CDR3 spells CASTIGGSSRQPQHF. For the CDR3, the DNA is TGTGCCAGCACCATAGGGGGGAGTTCCCGTCAGCCCCAGCATTTT. This rearrangement joins TRBV7-2 to TRBJ1-5, with a possible D match to TRBD1 (6 bases). The CDR3 consists of 15 residues. Germline V CDR1 and CDR2: SGHTA, FQGNSA. Trimming took 7 bases from V and 6 from J, leaving 19 bases between them.

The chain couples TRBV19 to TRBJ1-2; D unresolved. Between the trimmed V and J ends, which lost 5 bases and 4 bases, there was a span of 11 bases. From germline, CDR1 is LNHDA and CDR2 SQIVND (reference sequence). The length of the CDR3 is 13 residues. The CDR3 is CASSDQNSYGYTF. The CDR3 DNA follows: TGTGCCAGTAGTGACCAAAATTCCTATGGCTACACCTTC.

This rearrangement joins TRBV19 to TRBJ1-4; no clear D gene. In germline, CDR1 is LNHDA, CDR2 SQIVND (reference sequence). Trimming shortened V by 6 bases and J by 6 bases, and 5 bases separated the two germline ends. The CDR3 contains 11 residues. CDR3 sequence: CASSLYEKLFF. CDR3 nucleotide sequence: TGTGCCAGTAGCCTGTATGAAAAACTGTTTTTT.

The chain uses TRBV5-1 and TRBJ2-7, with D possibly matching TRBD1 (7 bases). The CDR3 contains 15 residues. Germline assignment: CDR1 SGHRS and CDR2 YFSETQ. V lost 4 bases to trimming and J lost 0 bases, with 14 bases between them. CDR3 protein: CASSPAGQSSYEQYF. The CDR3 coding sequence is TGCGCCAGCAGCCCCGCGGGACAGAGCTCCTACGAGCAGTACTTC.

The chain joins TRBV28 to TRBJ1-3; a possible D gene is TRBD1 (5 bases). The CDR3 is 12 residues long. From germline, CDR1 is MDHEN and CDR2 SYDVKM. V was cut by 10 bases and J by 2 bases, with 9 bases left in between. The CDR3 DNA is TGTGCCATCGGGACTCCTGGAAACACCATATATTTT. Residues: CAIGTPGNTIYF.